The rows below give T cell receptor beta chains drawn from one sample of a study of post-analysis software for immune sequencing data. One entry per CDR3 protein results from TCRdb running MiXCR on the PCR reads. The table includes 350,000 to 450,000 distinct CDR3 sequences, about a third detected once. The sample consisted of blood. The receptor set was obtained from a girl aged 5-17 years with multiple sclerosis. Both conserved end residues are part of each CDR3.

V gene,J gene,CDR3 protein
TRBV12-3/TRBV12-4,TRBJ2-3,CATCTSGGYSTDTQYF
TRBV5-6,TRBJ1-4,CASSHTGVNEKLFF
TRBV24-1,TRBJ2-1,CATSDLVSSSYNEQFF
TRBV20-1,TRBJ2-7,CSATTALGLWQQYF
TRBV3-1,TRBJ1-1,CASSPRVEGNTEAFF
TRBV2,-,CASSANGFYEQYF
TRBV12-3/TRBV12-4,TRBJ1-1,CASREGNMNTEAFF
TRBV6-6,TRBJ1-2,CASSHRQIYGYTF
TRBV5-1,TRBJ1-2,CASSPGTADYGYTF
TRBV3-1,TRBJ1-2,CASSLARAVYTF
TRBV6-2/TRBV6-3,TRBJ2-6,CASSREYSGANVLTF
TRBV7-2,TRBJ2-2,CASSLAHLGTGRELFF
TRBV5-1,TRBJ1-2,CASSLTFEGDGYTF
TRBV7-3,-,CASSRDRSSSYEQYF
TRBV4-1,TRBJ2-1,CASQREGSSYNEQFF
TRBV29-1,TRBJ2-7,CSVVRDSYEQYF